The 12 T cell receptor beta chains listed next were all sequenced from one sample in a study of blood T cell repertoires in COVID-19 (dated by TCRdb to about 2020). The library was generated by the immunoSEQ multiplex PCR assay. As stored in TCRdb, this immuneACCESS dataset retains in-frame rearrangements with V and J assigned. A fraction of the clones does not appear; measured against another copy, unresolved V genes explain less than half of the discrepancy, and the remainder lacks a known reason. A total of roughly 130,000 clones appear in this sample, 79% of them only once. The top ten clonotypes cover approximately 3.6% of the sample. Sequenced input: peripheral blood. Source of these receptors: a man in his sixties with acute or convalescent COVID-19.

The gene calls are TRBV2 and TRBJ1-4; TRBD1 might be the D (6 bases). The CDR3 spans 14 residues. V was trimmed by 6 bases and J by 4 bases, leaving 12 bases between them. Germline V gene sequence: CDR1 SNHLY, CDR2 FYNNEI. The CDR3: CASRADRINEKLFF. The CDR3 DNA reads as TGTGCCAGCAGGGCTGACAGGATTAATGAAAAACTGTTTTTT.

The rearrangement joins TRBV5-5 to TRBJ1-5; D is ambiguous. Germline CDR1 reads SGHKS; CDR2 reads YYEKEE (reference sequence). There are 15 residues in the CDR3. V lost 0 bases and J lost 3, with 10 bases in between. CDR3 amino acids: CASSLDTQINQPQHF. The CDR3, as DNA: TGTGCCAGCAGCTTGGACACACAGATCAATCAGCCCCAGCATTTT.

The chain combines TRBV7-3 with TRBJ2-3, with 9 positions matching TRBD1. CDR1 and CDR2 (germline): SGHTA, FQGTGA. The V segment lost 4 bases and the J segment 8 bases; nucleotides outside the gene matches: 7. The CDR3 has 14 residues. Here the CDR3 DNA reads TGTGCCAGCAGCTCGGGACAGGGTCTCGGTACGCAGTATTTT. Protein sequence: CASSSGQGLGTQYF.

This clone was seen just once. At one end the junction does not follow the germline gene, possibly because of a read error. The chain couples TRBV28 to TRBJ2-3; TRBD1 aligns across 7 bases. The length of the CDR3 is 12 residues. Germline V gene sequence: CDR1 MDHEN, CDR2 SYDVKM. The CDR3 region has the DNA TGTGCCAGCAGCCGTGGGACAGAGACGCAGTATTTT. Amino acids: CASSRGTETQYF.

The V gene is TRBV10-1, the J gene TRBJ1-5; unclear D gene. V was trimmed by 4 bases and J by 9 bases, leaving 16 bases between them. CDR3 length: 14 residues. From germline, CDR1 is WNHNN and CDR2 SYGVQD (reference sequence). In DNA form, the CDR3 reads TGCGCCAGCAGTGTGAGAGACCCAAGCGTGCCCCAGCATTTT. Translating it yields CASSVRDPSVPQHF.

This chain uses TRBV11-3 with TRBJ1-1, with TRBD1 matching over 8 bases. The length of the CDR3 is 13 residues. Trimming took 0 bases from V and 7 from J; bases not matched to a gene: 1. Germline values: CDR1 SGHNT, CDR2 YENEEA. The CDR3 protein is CASSLDGQGEAFF. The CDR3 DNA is TGTGCCAGCAGCTTAGACGGACAGGGTGAAGCTTTCTTT.

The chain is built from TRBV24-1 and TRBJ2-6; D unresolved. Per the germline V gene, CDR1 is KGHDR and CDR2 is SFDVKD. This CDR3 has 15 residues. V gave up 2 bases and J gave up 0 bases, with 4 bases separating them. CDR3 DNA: TGTGCCACCAGTGATTCCTCCTCTGGGGCCAACGTCCTGACTTTC. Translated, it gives CATSDSSSGANVLTF.

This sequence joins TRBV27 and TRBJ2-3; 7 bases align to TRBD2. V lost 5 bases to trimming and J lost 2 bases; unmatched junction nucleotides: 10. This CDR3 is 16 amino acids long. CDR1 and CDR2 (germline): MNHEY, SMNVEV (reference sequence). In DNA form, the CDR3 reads TGTGCCAGCAGTCCCCTCGGGGGGTTAAACACAGATACGCAGTATTTT. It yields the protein CASSPLGGLNTDTQYF.

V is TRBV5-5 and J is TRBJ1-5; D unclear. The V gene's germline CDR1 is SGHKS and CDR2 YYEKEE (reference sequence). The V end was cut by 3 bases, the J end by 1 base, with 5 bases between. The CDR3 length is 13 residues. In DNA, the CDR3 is TGTGCCAGCAGCTGGAGGAGCAATCAGCCCCAGCATTTT. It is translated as CASSWRSNQPQHF.

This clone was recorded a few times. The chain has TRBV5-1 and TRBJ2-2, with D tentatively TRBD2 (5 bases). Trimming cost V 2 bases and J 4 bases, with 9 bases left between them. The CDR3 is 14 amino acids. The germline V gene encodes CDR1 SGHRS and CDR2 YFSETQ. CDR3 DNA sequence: TGCGCCAGCAGCTTAGCGGCCGGCACCGGGGAGCTGTTTTTT. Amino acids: CASSLAAGTGELFF.

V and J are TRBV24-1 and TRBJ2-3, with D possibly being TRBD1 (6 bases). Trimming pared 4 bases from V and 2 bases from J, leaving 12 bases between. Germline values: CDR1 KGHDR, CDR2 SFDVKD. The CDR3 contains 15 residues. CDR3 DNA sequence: TGTGCCACCAGTGAAGGGGGAGCACTCACAGATACGCAGTATTTT. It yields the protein CATSEGGALTDTQYF.

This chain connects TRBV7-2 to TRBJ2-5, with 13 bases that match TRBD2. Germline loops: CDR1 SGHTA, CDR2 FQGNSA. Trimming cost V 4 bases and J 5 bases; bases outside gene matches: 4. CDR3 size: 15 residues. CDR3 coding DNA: TGTGCCAGCAGCTGGGGGACTAGCGGGATGGAGACCCAGTACTTC. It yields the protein CASSWGTSGMETQYF.